A single sample is the source of the 23 T cell receptor beta chains below, sequenced in a study of Tregs in tolerant kidney transplant recipients. Clones were sequenced by immunoSEQ multiplex PCR, and TCRdb holds only the in-frame ones, with some missing. Among tens of thousands of clones listed, 65% to 85% were seen once. Sequenced: CD4+ T cells from blood. The origin of the receptors is a human donor in good health.

The J gene is TRBJ2-3, the V gene TRBV4-1; TRBD2 agrees at 11 bases. Germline lookup yields CDR1 MGHRA and CDR2 YSYEKL. This CDR3 has 14 residues. With V trimmed by 5 bases and J by 5 bases, 3 bases remained unmatched. CDR3 in amino acids: CASSAGLAGDTQYF. The CDR3 nucleotides read TGCGCCAGCAGCGCCGGACTAGCGGGAGATACGCAGTATTTT.

CDR3 sequence: CASSFGGGRDVGEQFF. DNA of the CDR3: TGTGCCAGCAGCTTTGGCGGGGGCCGAGATGTGGGCGAGCAGTTCTTC. The chain employs TRBV7-6 and TRBJ2-1, with D possibly TRBD2 on 7 matching bases. Germline CDR1 and CDR2: SGHVS and FNYEAQ. The CDR3 has 16 amino acids. V lost 3 bases and J lost 10, with 22 bases in between.

This chain uses TRBV2 with TRBJ2-2, with 8 bases lining up with TRBD1. The CDR3 runs to 14 residues. V lost 1 base and J lost 6; bases outside the gene matches: 1. Germline V gene lookup returns CDR1 SNHLY and CDR2 FYNNEI. The CDR3 here is CASSEEQGAGELFF. In DNA form, the CDR3 reads TGTGCCAGCAGTGAAGAACAGGGGGCCGGGGAGCTGTTTTTT. Drawing the rest from reference TRBV2 and TRBJ2-2, the complete variable domain is EPEVTQTPSHQVTQMGQEVILRCVPISNHLYFYWYRQILGQKVEFLVSFYNNEISEKSEIFDDQFSVERPDGSNFTLKIRSTKLEDSAMYFCASSEEQGAGELFFGEGSRLTVL.

The chain carries TRBV7-9 and TRBJ2-7; 8 positions match TRBD1. V lost 7 bases and J lost 4; bases outside the gene matches: 6. The CDR3 spans 13 residues. CDR1 and CDR2 from the germline V gene are SEHNR and FQNEAQ (reference sequence). CDR3 region: CASTRTGFYEQYF. In nucleotides, the CDR3 is TGTGCCAGCACCCGGACAGGGTTTTACGAGCAGTACTTC.

In this sample, this clone turned up once. The CDR3 loop reads CASSQQITDTQYF. The CDR3 region has the DNA TGTGCCAGCAGCCAACAAATTACAGATACGCAGTATTTT. The chain uses TRBV7-8 and TRBJ2-3, with D uncertain. The V gene's germline CDR1 is SGHVS and CDR2 FQNEAQ. V lost 5 bases, J lost 3 bases, and 9 bases lay in between. CDR3 length: 13 amino acids.

The chain is built from TRBV7-6 and TRBJ2-5; no clear D gene. CDR1 and CDR2 (germline): SGHVS, FNYEAQ. The V end was cut by 0 bases, the J end by 4 bases, with 15 bases between. CDR3 length: 16 amino acids. Here the CDR3 DNA reads TGTGCCAGCAGCTTAGCCTCCAGTGGGCTTTTAGAGACCCAGTACTTC. Translated, it gives CASSLASSGLLETQYF.

This chain joins TRBV30 and TRBJ2-7; no reliable D call. Germline assignment: CDR1 GTSNPN and CDR2 SVGIG (reference sequence). V was cut by 8 bases and J by 1 base, with 15 bases left in between. The CDR3 covers 13 residues. For the CDR3, the DNA is TGTGCCAGTGAATCAGGTGTTTCCTACGAGCAGTACTTC. This encodes CASESGVSYEQYF.

The rearrangement uses TRBV30 and TRBJ2-5; D may be TRBD1 (6 bases). V lost 1 base and J lost 1, with 7 bases in between. Germline values: CDR1 GTSNPN, CDR2 SVGIG (reference sequence). The CDR3 contains 13 residues. As DNA, the CDR3 is TGTGCCTGGAGTGGACAGGTCCAAGAGACCCAGTACTTC. Translating gives CAWSGQVQETQYF.

This clone has just one count. Different DNA sequences within this sample yield the same CDR3. The chain has TRBV6-4 and TRBJ2-1; TRBD2 might be the D (5 bases). Per germline, CDR1 MRHNA and CDR2 SNTAGT. The V end was cut by 3 bases, the J end by 0 bases, with 12 bases between. CDR3 length equals 16 residues. The CDR3 DNA sequence: TGTGCCAGCAGTGAAAACCCGGGATCCTCCTACAATGAGCAGTTCTTC. Its translation: CASSENPGSSYNEQFF.

This chain uses TRBV5-1 with TRBJ2-5; TRBD1 aligns across 9 bases. Germline CDR1 reads SGHRS; CDR2 reads YFSETQ. Trimming at V came to 0 bases and at J to 3 bases, leaving 12 bases not matched to a gene. The CDR3 spans 18 residues. The CDR3 bases are TGCGCCAGCAGCTTGGCCTACGGGACAGGGAGGGTGAAAGAGACCCAGTACTTC. As protein: CASSLAYGTGRVKETQYF.

V gene TRBV10-3 combines with J gene TRBJ2-5, with TRBD2 as a possible D gene (6 bases). V was clipped by 3 bases and J by 7 bases, with 9 bases between them. CDR1 and CDR2 from the germline V gene are ENHRY and SYGVKD. The CDR3 is 12 residues long. This CDR3 is CAISDGGGTQYF. CDR3 sequence (DNA): TGTGCCATCAGTGACGGGGGAGGGACCCAGTACTTC.

The J gene is TRBJ2-7, the V gene TRBV10-3, with D unresolved. Deletions cut 6 bases from V and 1 base from J, with 13 bases between. The CDR3 is made up of 14 amino acids. Germline loops: CDR1 ENHRY, CDR2 SYGVKD. CDR3 protein: CAIRGSGPSYEQYF. The CDR3 DNA reads TGTGCCATCAGGGGTTCCGGGCCGTCCTACGAGCAGTACTTC.

The CDR3 region has the DNA TGTGCCAGCAATAAAGGAGGGGAGCTGGGTGAGCAGTTCTTC. Translating gives CASNKGGELGEQFF. The V gene is TRBV2, the J gene TRBJ2-1; a weak D match, TRBD2 (6 bases). With 7 bases removed from V and 9 bases from J, the gap between germline ends came to 19 bases. The length of the CDR3 is 14 residues. The V gene's germline CDR1 is SNHLY and CDR2 FYNNEI.

The gene calls are TRBV5-6 and TRBJ2-3, with a possible D match to TRBD1 (7 bases). The CDR3 sequence is 16 residues long. V lost 4 bases to trimming and J lost 2 bases, with 17 bases between them. CDR1 and CDR2 from the germline V gene are SGHDT and YYEEEE. The CDR3 loop is CASSRLEGANTDTQYF. The CDR3 DNA follows: TGTGCCAGCAGCCGGCTGGAGGGGGCGAACACAGATACGCAGTATTTT.

V gene TRBV6-5 combines with J gene TRBJ1-5, with 9 bases that match TRBD1. With 7 bases clipped from V and 7 bases from J, the junction kept 8 bases outside the gene matches. The CDR3 contains 14 residues. Germline V CDR1 and CDR2: MNHEY, SVGAGI. The chain's CDR3 is CASTEQGAKQPQHF. The CDR3 nucleotides are TGTGCCAGCACCGAACAGGGGGCAAAGCAGCCCCAGCATTTT.

The rearrangement uses TRBV11-2 and TRBJ2-2, with D unresolved. Trimming shortened V by 1 base and J by 0 bases, and 9 bases separated the two germline ends. Germline CDR1 is SGHAT and CDR2 is FQNNGV. The CDR3 consists of 16 residues. CDR3 in amino acids: CASSLVFRSNTGELFF. The CDR3 bases are TGTGCCAGCAGCTTAGTTTTTCGGTCGAACACCGGGGAGCTGTTTTTT.

J is TRBJ2-6 and V is TRBV19, with a tentative D call TRBD1 (5 bases). V was clipped by 5 bases and J by 4 bases, with 24 bases between them. This CDR3 contains 19 residues. Germline assignment: CDR1 LNHDA and CDR2 SQIVND (reference sequence). CDR3 sequence reads: CASSPWGDGRGYGANVLTF. As DNA, the CDR3 is TGTGCCAGTAGTCCGTGGGGCGACGGAAGGGGCTACGGGGCCAACGTCCTGACTTTC.

The chain joins TRBV7-6 to TRBJ2-1; 7 nucleotides match TRBD2. This CDR3 is built from 12 residues. Germline lookup yields CDR1 SGHVS and CDR2 FNYEAQ. The trim removed 8 bases at V and 4 bases at J, leaving 2 bases unmatched. The CDR3 DNA is TGTGCCAGCGGGGGGGGGTACAATGAGCAGTTCTTC. Translated, it gives CASGGGYNEQFF.

The CDR3 region is CAISDVRGAWNTEAFF. The CDR3 coding sequence is TGTGCCATCAGCGATGTCAGGGGGGCTTGGAACACTGAAGCTTTCTTT. The V and J genes are TRBV10-3 and TRBJ1-1, with 7 positions matching TRBD1. V dropped 6 bases and J dropped 1; count of bases not matched to a gene: 11. CDR3 length: 16 residues. Germline-derived CDR1 and CDR2 are ENHRY and SYGVKD.

The table lists this clone with a few counts. The chain carries TRBV19 and TRBJ2-3; unclear D gene. Germline assignment: CDR1 LNHDA and CDR2 SQIVND (reference sequence). CDR3 length: 15 residues. V shed 1 base and J shed 2 bases, with 10 bases lying between them. CDR3 loop: CASSIGGRATDTQYF. The CDR3 DNA reads as TGTGCCAGTAGTATAGGAGGTAGGGCCACAGATACGCAGTATTTT.

Worth noting for this clone: A junction boundary mismatches the germline segment, possibly from a read error. V usage is TRBV18 and J usage is TRBJ1-4; D unclear. The CDR3 is made up of 13 amino acids. Germline CDR1 KGHSH, CDR2 LQKENI. As DNA, the CDR3 is TGTGCCAGCTCCATCGATGGGTACGGACCTTTAGTTTTT. This translates into CASSIDGYGPLVF.

The sample holds many counts of this clone. The J gene is TRBJ1-4, the V gene TRBV19; D gene ambiguous. Germline CDR1 reads LNHDA; CDR2 reads SQIVND (reference sequence). The CDR3 consists of 14 residues. Trimming removed 1 base at V and 12 bases at J, with 15 bases between. CDR3 sequence: CASSIGTFGKELFF. The DNA for the CDR3 is TGTGCCAGTAGTATAGGGACGTTCGGGAAGGAACTGTTTTTT.

The chain is built from TRBV4-2 and TRBJ1-4; no reliable D call. V lost 0 bases and J 0 bases, leaving 11 bases between the germline ends. The CDR3 runs 17 residues. Germline loops: CDR1 LGHNA, CDR2 YNFKEQ. This CDR3 reads CASSQDQARATNEKLFF. CDR3 in DNA: TGTGCCAGCAGCCAAGATCAGGCAAGGGCAACTAATGAAAAACTGTTTTTT.